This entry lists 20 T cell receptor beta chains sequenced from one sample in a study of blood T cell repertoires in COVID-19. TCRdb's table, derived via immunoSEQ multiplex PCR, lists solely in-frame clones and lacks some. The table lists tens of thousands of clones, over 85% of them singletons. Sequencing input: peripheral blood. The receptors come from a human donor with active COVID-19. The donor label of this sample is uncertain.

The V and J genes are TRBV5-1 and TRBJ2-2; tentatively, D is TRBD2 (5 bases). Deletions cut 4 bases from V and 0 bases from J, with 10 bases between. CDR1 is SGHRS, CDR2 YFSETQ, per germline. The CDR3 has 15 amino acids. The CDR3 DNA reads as TGCGCCAGCAGCCCCGGGGTATCGAACACCGGGGAGCTGTTTTTT. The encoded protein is CASSPGVSNTGELFF.

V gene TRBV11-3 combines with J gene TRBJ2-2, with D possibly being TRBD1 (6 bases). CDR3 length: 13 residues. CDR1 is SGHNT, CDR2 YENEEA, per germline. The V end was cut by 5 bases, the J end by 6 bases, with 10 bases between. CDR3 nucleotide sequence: TGTGCCAGCAGCAGCAGGACAGCCGGGGAGCTGTTTTTT. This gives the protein CASSSRTAGELFF.

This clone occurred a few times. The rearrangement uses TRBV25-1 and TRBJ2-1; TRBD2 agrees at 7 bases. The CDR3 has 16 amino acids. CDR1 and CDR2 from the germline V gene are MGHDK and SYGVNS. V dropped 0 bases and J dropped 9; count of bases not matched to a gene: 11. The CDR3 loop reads CASSEYGLAVHGEQFF. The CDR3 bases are TGTGCCAGCAGTGAATATGGGCTAGCGGTACATGGTGAGCAGTTCTTC.

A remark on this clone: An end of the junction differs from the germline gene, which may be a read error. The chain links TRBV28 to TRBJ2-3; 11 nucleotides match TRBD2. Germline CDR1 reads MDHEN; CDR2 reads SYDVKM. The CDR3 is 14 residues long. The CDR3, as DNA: TGTGCCAGCAGTTTAGGGGGTACTAGCGGGAGTGGGCATTTT. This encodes CASSLGGTSGSGHF.

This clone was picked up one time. CDR3 amino acids: CASSPTTSAGNEQFF. The CDR3 bases are TGCGCCAGCAGCCCCACCACCTCCGCGGGTAATGAGCAGTTCTTC. The chain recombines TRBV4-1 with TRBJ2-1, with D maybe TRBD2 (5 bases). The CDR3 runs 15 residues. Per the germline V gene, CDR1 is MGHRA and CDR2 is YSYEKL. The ends were cut back, 4 bases at V and 7 bases at J, with 17 bases in the middle.

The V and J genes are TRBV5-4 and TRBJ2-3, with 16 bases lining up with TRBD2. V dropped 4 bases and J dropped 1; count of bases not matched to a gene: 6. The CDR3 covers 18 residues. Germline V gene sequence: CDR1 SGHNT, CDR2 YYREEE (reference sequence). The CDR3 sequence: CASSPGTSGGGRTDTQYF. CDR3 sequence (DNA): TGTGCCAGCAGCCCAGGGACTAGCGGGGGGGGTCGCACAGATACGCAGTATTTT.

In DNA form, the CDR3 reads TGTGCCAGCAGTTCCACAGGGGGGCTCTCCTACGAGCAGTACTTC. Translation: CASSSTGGLSYEQYF. The rearrangement joins TRBV5-6 to TRBJ2-7; TRBD1 matches at 8 bases. The germline CDR1 and CDR2 sequences are SGHDT and YYEEEE. The V segment lost 5 bases and the J segment 0 bases; nucleotides outside the gene matches: 7. The CDR3 loop spans 15 amino acids. Full variable domain (remainder filled in from reference TRBV5-6 and TRBJ2-7): DAGVTQSPTHLIKTRGQQVTLRCSPKSGHDTVSWYQQALGQGPQFIFQYYEEEERQRGNFPDRFSGHQFPNYSSELNVNALLLGDSALYLCASSSTGGLSYEQYFGPGTRLTVT.

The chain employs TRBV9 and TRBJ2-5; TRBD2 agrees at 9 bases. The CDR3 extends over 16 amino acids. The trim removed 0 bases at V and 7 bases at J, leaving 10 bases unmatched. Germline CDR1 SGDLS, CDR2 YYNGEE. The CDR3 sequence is CASSVGVGAGGMTQYF. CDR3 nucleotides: TGTGCCAGCAGCGTAGGGGTAGGAGCGGGGGGAATGACCCAGTACTTC.

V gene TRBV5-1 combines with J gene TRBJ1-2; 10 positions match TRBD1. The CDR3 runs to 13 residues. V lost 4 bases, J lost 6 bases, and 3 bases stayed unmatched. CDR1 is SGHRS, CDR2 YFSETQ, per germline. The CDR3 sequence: CASSPGQGNGYTF. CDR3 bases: TGCGCCAGCAGCCCGGGACAGGGGAATGGCTACACCTTC.

The CDR3 DNA sequence: TGTGCCAGCAGCTTGGGGACTAGCGGGAGTTCCTACAATGAGCAGTTCTTC. This translates into CASSLGTSGSSYNEQFF. The chain carries TRBV5-6 and TRBJ2-1, with 13 bases aligning to TRBD2. This CDR3 contains 17 residues. With 0 bases clipped from V and 1 base from J, the junction kept 1 base outside the gene matches. From germline, CDR1 is SGHDT and CDR2 YYEEEE.

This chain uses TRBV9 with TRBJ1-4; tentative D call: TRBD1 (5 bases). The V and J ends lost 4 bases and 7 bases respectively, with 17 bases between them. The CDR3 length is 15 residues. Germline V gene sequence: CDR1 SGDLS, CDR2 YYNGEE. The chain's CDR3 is CASSPRGGVSEKLFF. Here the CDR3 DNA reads TGTGCCAGCAGCCCCCGGGGAGGGGTGAGTGAAAAACTGTTTTTT.

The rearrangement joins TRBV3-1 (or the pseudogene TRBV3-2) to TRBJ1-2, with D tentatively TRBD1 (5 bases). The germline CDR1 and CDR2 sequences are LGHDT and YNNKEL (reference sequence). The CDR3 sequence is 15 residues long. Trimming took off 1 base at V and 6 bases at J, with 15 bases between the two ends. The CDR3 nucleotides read TGTGCCAGCAGCCAAGTATTAGGAGGGGCGAATGGCTACACCTTC. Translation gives CASSQVLGGANGYTF.

CDR3 in DNA: TGTGCCAGCAGCCAAGATAAGGGGCTAGCGGGAAACAATGAGCAGTTCTTC. It is translated as CASSQDKGLAGNNEQFF. The chain combines TRBV3-1 (or the pseudogene TRBV3-2) with TRBJ2-1; TRBD2 agrees at 9 bases. After removal of 0 bases from V and 5 bases from J, the junction contained 8 bases not matched to a gene. CDR3 size: 17 residues. The germline gives CDR1 LGHDT, CDR2 YNNKEL (reference sequence).

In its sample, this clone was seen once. DNA of the CDR3: TGTGCCAGCAGCTTTCCGGGACAGGGGGGTACAGATACGCAGTATTTT. It encodes CASSFPGQGGTDTQYF. The chain recombines TRBV28 with TRBJ2-3; 11 positions match TRBD1. Germline loops: CDR1 MDHEN, CDR2 SYDVKM. The trim removed 6 bases at V and 3 bases at J, leaving 8 bases unmatched. The CDR3 runs to 16 residues.

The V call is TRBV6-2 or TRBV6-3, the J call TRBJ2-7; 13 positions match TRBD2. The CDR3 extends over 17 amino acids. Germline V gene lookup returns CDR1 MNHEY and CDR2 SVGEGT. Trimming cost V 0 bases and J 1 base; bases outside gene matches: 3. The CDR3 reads CASSYSPGLAGSYEQYF. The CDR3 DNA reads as TGTGCCAGCAGTTACTCCCCGGGACTAGCGGGATCCTACGAGCAGTACTTC.

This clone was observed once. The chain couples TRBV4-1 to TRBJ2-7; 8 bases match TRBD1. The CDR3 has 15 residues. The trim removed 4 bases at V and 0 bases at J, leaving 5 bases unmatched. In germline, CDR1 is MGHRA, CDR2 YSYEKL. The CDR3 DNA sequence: TGCGCCAGCAGCCCCGGGGACAGGAACTCCTACGAGCAGTACTTC. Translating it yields CASSPGDRNSYEQYF.

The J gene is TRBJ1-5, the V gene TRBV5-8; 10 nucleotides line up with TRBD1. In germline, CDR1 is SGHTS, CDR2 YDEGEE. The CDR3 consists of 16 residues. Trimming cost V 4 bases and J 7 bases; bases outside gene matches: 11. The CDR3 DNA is TGTGCCAGCAGCCGAAATACCGGGACAGGGGACCAGCCCCAGCATTTT. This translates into CASSRNTGTGDQPQHF.

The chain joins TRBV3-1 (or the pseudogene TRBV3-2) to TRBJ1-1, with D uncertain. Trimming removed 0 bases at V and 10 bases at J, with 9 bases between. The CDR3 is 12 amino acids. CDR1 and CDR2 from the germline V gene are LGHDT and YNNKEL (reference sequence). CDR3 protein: CASSQDIRVAFF. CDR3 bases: TGTGCCAGCAGCCAAGACATTCGGGTAGCTTTCTTT.

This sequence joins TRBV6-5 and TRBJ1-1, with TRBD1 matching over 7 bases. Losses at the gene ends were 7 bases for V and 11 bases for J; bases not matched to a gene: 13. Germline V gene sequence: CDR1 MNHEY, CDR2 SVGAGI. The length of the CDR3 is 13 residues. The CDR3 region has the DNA TGTGCCAGCATATCACCGGGACAGCGTGCGGCTTTCTTT. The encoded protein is CASISPGQRAAFF.

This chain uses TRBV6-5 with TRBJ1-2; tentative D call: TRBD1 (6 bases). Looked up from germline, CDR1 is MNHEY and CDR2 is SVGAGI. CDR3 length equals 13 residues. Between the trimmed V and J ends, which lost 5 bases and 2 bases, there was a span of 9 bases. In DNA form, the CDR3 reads TGTGCCAGCAGTCTCGACAGGAACTATGGCTACACCTTC. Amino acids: CASSLDRNYGYTF.